The 22 T cell receptor beta chains listed next were all sequenced from one sample in a study of Graves' ophthalmopathy and Graves' hyperthyroidism. The authors amplified TCR beta CDR3 regions from RNA transcripts. The authors performed first-round RT-PCR with HTBI primers and then a second-round multiplex PCR. TCRdb processed the multiplex PCR reads anew with MiXCR; each CDR3 protein has one entry. The table records 350,000 to 400,000 distinct CDR3 sequences, 18% of them present only once. Source material: peripheral blood. These receptors all come from a woman between 18 and 29 years old with Graves' ophthalmopathy.

The rearrangement joins TRBV19 to TRBJ1-5, with D possibly matching TRBD1 (5 bases). The CDR3 runs to 15 residues. The V gene's germline CDR1 is LNHDA and CDR2 SQIVND (reference sequence). V lost 10 bases to trimming and J lost 3 bases, with 19 bases between them. DNA of the CDR3: TGTGCCACCCTAGAGAGGGGACTAGCCAATCAGCCCCAGCATTTT. Translated, it gives CATLERGLANQPQHF. The entire variable domain, with the rest obtained from reference TRBV19 and TRBJ1-5, is as follows: DGGITQSPKYLFRKEGQNVTLSCEQNLNHDAMYWYRQDPGQGLRLIYYSQIVNDFQKGDIAEGYSVSREKKESFPLTVTSAQKNPTAFYLCATLERGLANQPQHFGDGTRLSIL.

This clonotype has ten or more counts. The chain couples TRBV6-1 to TRBJ1-2; no clear D gene. The germline V gene encodes CDR1 MNHNS and CDR2 SASEGT. The CDR3 length is 12 residues. V was clipped by 6 bases and J by 4 bases, with 9 bases between them. CDR3 protein: CASSEGSYGYTF. CDR3 in DNA: TGTGCCAGCAGCGAGGGAAGCTATGGCTACACCTTC.

This clonotype was seen repeatedly, ten times or more. The rearrangement links TRBV7-8 to TRBJ2-5; D possibly uses TRBD1 or TRBD2 (5 bases each). V was pared by 3 bases and J by 4 bases, with 12 bases between. Germline loops: CDR1 SGHVS, CDR2 FQNEAQ. The CDR3 has 14 residues. In DNA, the CDR3 is TGTGCCAGCAGCTTCTTCAGGGACGGAGAGACCCAGTACTTC. The encoded protein is CASSFFRDGETQYF.

This clonotype has at least ten counts. This chain links TRBV20-1 with TRBJ2-7, with 10 bases fitting TRBD2. Germline lookup yields CDR1 DFQATT and CDR2 SNEGSKA (reference sequence). V shed 5 bases, J shed 4 bases, and the junction held 14 bases outside the gene matches. The CDR3 spans 16 residues. The CDR3 reads CSASPPPGTSAYEQYF. The CDR3 DNA is TGCAGTGCTTCCCCACCCCCAGGGACTAGCGCTTACGAGCAGTACTTC.

This clonotype was seen repeatedly, ten times or more. This rearrangement joins TRBV6-5 to TRBJ2-2, with 8 bases that match TRBD1. With V trimmed by 2 bases and J by 1 base, 6 bases remained unmatched. Germline lookup yields CDR1 MNHEY and CDR2 SVGAGI. The CDR3 loop spans 17 amino acids. This chain's CDR3 is CASSYDGGQGNTGELFF. The DNA of the CDR3 is TGTGCCAGCAGTTACGACGGAGGACAGGGGAACACCGGGGAGCTGTTTTTT.

This clonotype was detected ten times or more. The CDR3 spells CASSLTAPAGELFF. CDR3 in DNA: TGCGCCAGCAGCTTAACAGCCCCAGCCGGGGAGCTGTTTTTT. V usage is TRBV5-1 and J usage is TRBJ2-2, with D unresolved. The CDR3 loop spans 14 amino acids. Trimming took 2 bases from V and 6 from J, leaving 11 bases between them. Germline values: CDR1 SGHRS, CDR2 YFSETQ.

V usage is TRBV27 and J usage is TRBJ2-7; tentative D call: TRBD1 (6 bases). The CDR3 contains 15 residues. The germline V gene encodes CDR1 MNHEY and CDR2 SMNVEV (reference sequence). V lost 3 bases and J 0 bases, leaving 12 bases between the germline ends. For the CDR3, the DNA is TGTGCCAGCAGTTTTTTGGGACAAACCTCCTACGAGCAGTACTTC. Translation: CASSFLGQTSYEQYF.

This clonotype was observed many times. V gene TRBV2 combines with J gene TRBJ2-7; TRBD1 matches 8 bases. This CDR3 spans 13 amino acids. J was trimmed by 5 bases and V by 8 bases; bases with no gene match: 8. Germline V lookup: CDR1 SNHLY, CDR2 FYNNEI. The CDR3 region is CASSGTGGDEQYF. In nucleotides, the CDR3 is TGTGCCAGCTCCGGGACAGGCGGAGACGAGCAGTACTTC.

The sample holds many counts of this clonotype. The chain links TRBV6-1 to TRBJ1-5, with unresolved D. This CDR3 has 15 residues. The germline V gene encodes CDR1 MNHNS and CDR2 SASEGT. V lost 7 bases and J 0 bases, leaving 13 bases between the germline ends. This CDR3 reads CASTGRLSSNQPQHF. CDR3 coding DNA: TGTGCCAGCACTGGGAGGCTTTCTAGCAATCAGCCCCAGCATTTT.

This clonotype was detected ten times or more. This sequence joins TRBV24-1 and TRBJ1-1; no reliable D call. The V and J ends lost 4 bases and 11 bases respectively, with 10 bases between them. Germline V gives CDR1 KGHDR, CDR2 SFDVKD. This CDR3 region has 11 residues. CDR3 sequence (DNA): TGTGCCACCAGTGAAGGGTACGCGGCTTTCTTT. Its protein product is CATSEGYAAFF.

The chain employs TRBV12-3 or TRBV12-4 and TRBJ2-5; 13 bases fit TRBD2. V shed 5 bases, J shed 5 bases, and the junction held 8 bases outside the gene matches. The CDR3 length is 16 residues. CDR3 in DNA: TGTGCCAGCAGTCCACTAGCGGGAGGGCCTAGGGAGACCCAGTACTTC. It specifies CASSPLAGGPRETQYF.

V gene TRBV18 combines with J gene TRBJ1-2; unclear D gene. The CDR3 is 14 residues long. Germline V gene data show CDR1 as KGHSH and CDR2 as LQKENI. The ends were cut back, 6 bases at V and 4 bases at J, with 15 bases in the middle. DNA of the CDR3: TGTGCCAGCTCTACCACGGAGGAGGGCTATGGCTACACCTTC. It codes for CASSTTEEGYGYTF. The variable domain in full, completed from reference TRBV18 and TRBJ1-2, reads NAGVMQNPRHLVRRRGQEARLRCSPMKGHSHVYWYRQLPEEGLKFMVYLQKENIIDESGMPKERFSAEFPKEGPSILRIQQVVRGDSAAYFCASSTTEEGYGYTFGSGTRLTVV.

This clonotype was counted at least ten times. The DNA of the CDR3 is TGTGCCTGGGGAAACAGGGTGAACACCGGGGAGCTGTTTTTT. It is translated as CAWGNRVNTGELFF. The chain combines TRBV30 with TRBJ2-2; a weak D match, TRBD1 (6 bases). CDR1 and CDR2 (germline): GTSNPN, SVGIG (reference sequence). The CDR3 loop spans 14 amino acids. V lost 5 bases, J lost 1 base, and 11 bases lay in between.

J is TRBJ1-6 and V is TRBV7-2, with TRBD1 as a possible D gene (6 bases). Trimming shortened V by 3 bases and J by 7 bases, and 16 bases separated the two germline ends. This CDR3 region has 16 residues. Germline CDR1 is SGHTA and CDR2 is FQGNSA. The CDR3 region has the DNA TGTGCCAGCAGCTTGGGCCGGGGGGGCTGGAATTCACCCCTCCACTTT. Translated, it gives CASSLGRGGWNSPLHF. Using reference TRBV7-2 and TRBJ1-6 for the parts outside the CDR3, the full variable domain is GAGVSQSPSNKVTEKGKDVELRCDPISGHTALYWYRQSLGQGLEFLIYFQGNSAPDKSGLPSDRFSAERTGGSVSTLTIQRTQQEDSAVYLCASSLGRGGWNSPLHFGNGTRLTVT.

In this sample, this clonotype turned up many times. The chain recombines TRBV12-3 or TRBV12-4 with TRBJ2-5; 10 bases fit TRBD2. This CDR3 has 16 amino acids. V lost 8 bases to trimming and J lost 3 bases; unmatched junction nucleotides: 12. The CDR3 nucleotides read TGTGCCAGCGGGATGAGAGGTAGCGGGGGGAAAGAGACCCAGTACTTC. Its protein product is CASGMRGSGGKETQYF.

This clonotype has at least ten counts. The V and J genes are TRBV6-1 and TRBJ1-1; TRBD1 matches 7 bases. The CDR3 loop spans 13 amino acids. With V trimmed by 4 bases and J by 10 bases, 9 bases remained unmatched. Germline CDR1 MNHNS, CDR2 SASEGT. The CDR3: CASSAPYRGPAFF. DNA for the CDR3: TGTGCCAGCAGTGCACCTTATAGGGGGCCAGCTTTCTTT.

This clonotype was observed many times. V is TRBV7-2 and J is TRBJ2-5, with 7 bases that match TRBD2. CDR1 SGHTA and CDR2 FQGNSA come from the germline V gene. This CDR3 has 12 residues. Losses at the gene ends were 6 bases for V and 7 bases for J; bases not matched to a gene: 5. CDR3 region: CASRGGGLTQYF. The CDR3 DNA sequence: TGTGCCAGCAGGGGGGGGGGTTTGACCCAGTACTTC.

This sequence joins TRBV6-1 and TRBJ2-2, with TRBD1 matching over 9 bases. Trimming cost V 2 bases and J 3 bases; bases outside gene matches: 13. CDR3 length equals 19 residues. The germline V gene encodes CDR1 MNHNS and CDR2 SASEGT. This CDR3 reads CASSERPAGTGLDTGELFF. The DNA of the CDR3 is TGTGCCAGCAGTGAACGACCCGCCGGGACAGGGCTCGACACCGGGGAGCTGTTTTTT.

The chain recombines TRBV20-1 with TRBJ2-5; tentatively, D is TRBD1 or TRBD2 (6 bases each). The CDR3 is 14 amino acids. V lost 6 bases and J 4 bases, leaving 18 bases between the germline ends. Germline V gene lookup returns CDR1 DFQATT and CDR2 SNEGSKA (reference sequence). This CDR3 reads CSAGPPGARETQYF. The CDR3 DNA reads TGCAGTGCCGGACCCCCGGGGGCGAGAGAGACCCAGTACTTC.

The table lists this clonotype with many counts. The rearrangement uses TRBV28 and TRBJ1-1, with 7 bases identical to TRBD1. The CDR3 sequence is 17 residues long. CDR1 is MDHEN and CDR2 is SYDVKM in the germline V gene. The junction had 13 bases not matched to a gene; V was cut back by 2 bases and J by 4 bases. The CDR3 loop reads CASSLLLQTGMSTEAFF. The CDR3 DNA reads as TGTGCCAGCAGTTTACTTCTTCAGACAGGGATGAGCACTGAAGCTTTCTTT.

V and J are TRBV6-1 and TRBJ1-2; TRBD1 matches at 7 bases. V was clipped by 6 bases and J by 2 bases; unmatched bases: 9. This CDR3 is built from 15 residues. CDR1 is MNHNS and CDR2 is SASEGT in the germline V gene. The CDR3 sequence is CASRLNGQANYGYTF. CDR3 coding DNA: TGTGCCAGCAGACTAAACGGACAGGCAAACTATGGCTACACCTTC.

This clonotype was observed at least ten times. This rearrangement joins TRBV28 to TRBJ2-2; 11 bases are shared with TRBD2. V was pared by 6 bases and J by 3 bases, with 6 bases of the junction left unmatched. In germline, CDR1 is MDHEN, CDR2 SYDVKM. The CDR3 contains 16 residues. CDR3 in amino acids: CASSLTSGDDTGELFF. CDR3 DNA: TGTGCCAGCAGCCTGACTAGCGGGGACGACACCGGGGAGCTGTTTTTT.